The clone carrying this T cell receptor beta chain was observed a single time. Trimming cost V 0 bases and J 6 bases, with 12 bases left between them. Germline lookup yields CDR1 KGHSY and CDR2 FQNENV. This CDR3 has 16 residues. The data were taken from a study of blood T cell repertoires in COVID-19. The protocol was immunoSEQ multiplex PCR, while the TCRdb copy is restricted to in-frame clones and leaves out a portion. The sample yields about 90,000 clones, under 95% seen once. The rearrangement links TRBV16 to TRBJ1-6; D gene unclear. The specimen was peripheral blood. This clonotype was obtained from a human donor with active COVID-19. The donor label of this sample is uncertain. The DNA for the CDR3 is TGTGCCAGCAGCCAATCAGAAGAGGCTCGTAATTCACCCCTCCACTTT. Translated, it gives CASSQSEEARNSPLHF.